The 5 T cell receptor beta chains below were found in one sample sequenced in a study of T cell changes during pregnancy in multiple sclerosis. Assay: immunoSEQ multiplex PCR; the TCRdb copy retains only in-frame clones and omits some. The table records tens of thousands of clones, about nine tenths of them present only once. The source material was CD4+ T cells from peripheral blood mononuclear cells, sampled after pregnancy. These receptors all come from a female donor in good health, enrolled as a control in a pregnancy study.

The chain links TRBV11-1 to TRBJ2-1; D ambiguous. CDR3 size: 14 residues. Trimming pared 5 bases from V and 4 bases from J, leaving 12 bases between. Germline V gives CDR1 SGHAT, CDR2 FQDESV (reference sequence). In DNA, the CDR3 is TGTGCCAGCAGCCAAGACTGGTCGTACAATGAGCAGTTCTTC. This codes for CASSQDWSYNEQFF.

The CDR3 spells CASSSLTVGSYNEQFF. In DNA, the CDR3 is TGTGCCAGCAGTTCCCTGACAGTCGGCTCCTACAATGAGCAGTTCTTC. The chain combines TRBV27 with TRBJ2-1, with D perhaps TRBD1 (5 bases). There are 16 residues in the CDR3. The ends were cut back, 4 bases at V and 0 bases at J, with 13 bases in the middle. Germline V gene sequence: CDR1 MNHEY, CDR2 SMNVEV (reference sequence).

Turning to this clone: One end of the junction does not line up with germline, which may come from a read error. The chain links TRBV10-1 to TRBJ2-1; 15 bases line up with TRBD2. This CDR3 spans 18 amino acids. Germline values: CDR1 WNHNN, CDR2 SYGVQD (reference sequence). CDR3 sequence reads: CACRGRGLAGGPYNEQFF. As DNA, the CDR3 is TGCGCCTGCAGGGGCAGGGGACTAGCGGGAGGCCCCTACAATGAGCAGTTCTTC.

As DNA, the CDR3 is TGTGCCAGCAGTCCCAGGACAGGGGGAGAGACCCAGTACTTC. This gives the protein CASSPRTGGETQYF. This rearrangement joins TRBV27 to TRBJ2-5; 10 nucleotides line up with TRBD1. Germline CDR1 MNHEY, CDR2 SMNVEV (reference sequence). The trim removed 5 bases at V and 4 bases at J, leaving 4 bases unmatched. The CDR3 consists of 14 residues.

The chain recombines TRBV29-1 with TRBJ1-1; D not resolved. The germline V gene has CDR1 SQVTM and CDR2 ANQGSEA. The CDR3 has 13 amino acids. With 2 bases removed from V and 4 bases from J, the gap between germline ends came to 11 bases. The CDR3 coding sequence is TGCAGCGTTGAACTCACCCGTAGCACTGAAGCTTTCTTT. Its protein product is CSVELTRSTEAFF.